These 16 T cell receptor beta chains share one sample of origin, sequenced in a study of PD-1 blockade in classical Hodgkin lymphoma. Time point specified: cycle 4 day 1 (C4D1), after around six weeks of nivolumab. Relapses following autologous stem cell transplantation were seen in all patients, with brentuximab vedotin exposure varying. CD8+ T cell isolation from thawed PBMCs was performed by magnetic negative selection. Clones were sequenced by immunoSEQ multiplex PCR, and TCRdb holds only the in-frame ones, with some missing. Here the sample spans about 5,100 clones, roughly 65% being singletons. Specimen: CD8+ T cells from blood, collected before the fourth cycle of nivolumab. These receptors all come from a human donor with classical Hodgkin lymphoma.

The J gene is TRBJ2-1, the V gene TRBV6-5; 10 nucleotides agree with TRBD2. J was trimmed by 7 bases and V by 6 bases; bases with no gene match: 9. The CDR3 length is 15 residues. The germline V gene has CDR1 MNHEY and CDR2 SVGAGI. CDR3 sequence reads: CASRNLAGVGNEQFF. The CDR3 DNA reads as TGTGCCAGCAGAAATCTAGCGGGAGTGGGGAATGAGCAGTTCTTC.

The CDR3 bases are TGTGCCAGCACGGGGAGTTGGGACAGGTTGAACACTGAAGCTTTCTTT. Residues: CASTGSWDRLNTEAFF. This chain links TRBV2 with TRBJ1-1; 8 bases fit TRBD1. V shed 7 bases and J 0 bases; nucleotides not matched to a gene: 10. Looked up from germline, CDR1 is SNHLY and CDR2 is FYNNEI. This CDR3 comprises 16 residues. Full variable domain (outside the CDR3, taken from reference TRBV2 and TRBJ1-1): EPEVTQTPSHQVTQMGQEVILRCVPISNHLYFYWYRQILGQKVEFLVSFYNNEISEKSEIFDDQFSVERPDGSNFTLKIRSTKLEDSAMYFCASTGSWDRLNTEAFFGQGTRLTVV.

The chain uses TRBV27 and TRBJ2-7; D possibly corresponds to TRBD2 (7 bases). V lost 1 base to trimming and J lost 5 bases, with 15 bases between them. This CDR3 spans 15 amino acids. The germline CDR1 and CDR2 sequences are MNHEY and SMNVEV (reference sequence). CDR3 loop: CASSLLNTGRDEQYF. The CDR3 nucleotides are TGTGCCAGCAGTTTATTGAATACAGGGAGGGACGAGCAGTACTTC.

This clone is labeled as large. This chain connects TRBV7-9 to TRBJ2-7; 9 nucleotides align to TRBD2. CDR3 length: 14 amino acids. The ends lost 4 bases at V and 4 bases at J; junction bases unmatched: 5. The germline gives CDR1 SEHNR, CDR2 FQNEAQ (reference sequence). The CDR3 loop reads CASSSGLALYEQYF. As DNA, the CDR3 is TGTGCCAGCAGCTCCGGACTAGCGCTGTACGAGCAGTACTTC.

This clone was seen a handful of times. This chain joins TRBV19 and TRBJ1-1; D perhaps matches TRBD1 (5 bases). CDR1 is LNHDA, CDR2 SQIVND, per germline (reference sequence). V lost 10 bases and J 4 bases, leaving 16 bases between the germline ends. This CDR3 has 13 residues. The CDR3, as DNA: TGTGCCACTGGGGGAGGGAGTGGCACTGAAGCTTTCTTT. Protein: CATGGGSGTEAFF.

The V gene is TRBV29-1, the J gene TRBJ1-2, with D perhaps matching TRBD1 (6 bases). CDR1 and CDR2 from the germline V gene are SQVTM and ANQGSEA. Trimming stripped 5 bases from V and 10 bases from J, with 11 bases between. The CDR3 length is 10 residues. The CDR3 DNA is TGCAGCGTTCCGGACAGTCCCTACACCTTC. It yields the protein CSVPDSPYTF.

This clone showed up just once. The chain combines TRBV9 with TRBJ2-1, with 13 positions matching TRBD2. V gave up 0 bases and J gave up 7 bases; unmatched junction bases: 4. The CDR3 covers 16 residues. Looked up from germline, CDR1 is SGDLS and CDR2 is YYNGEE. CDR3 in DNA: TGTGCCAGCAGCGTAGTGGGGACTAGCGGGAAAAATGAGCAGTTCTTC. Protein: CASSVVGTSGKNEQFF.

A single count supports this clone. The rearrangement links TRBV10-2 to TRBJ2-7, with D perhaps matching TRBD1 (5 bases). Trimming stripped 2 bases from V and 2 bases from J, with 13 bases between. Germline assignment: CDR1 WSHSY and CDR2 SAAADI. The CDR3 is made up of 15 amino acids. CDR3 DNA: TGCGCCAGCAGTGAGACAGGAACTGGACCCTACGAGCAGTACTTC. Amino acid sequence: CASSETGTGPYEQYF.

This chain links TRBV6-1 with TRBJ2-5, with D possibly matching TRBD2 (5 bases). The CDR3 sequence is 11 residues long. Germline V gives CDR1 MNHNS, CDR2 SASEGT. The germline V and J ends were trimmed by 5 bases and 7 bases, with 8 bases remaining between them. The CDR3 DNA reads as TGTGCCAGCAGTCCCGGAGGGACCCAGTACTTC. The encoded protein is CASSPGGTQYF.

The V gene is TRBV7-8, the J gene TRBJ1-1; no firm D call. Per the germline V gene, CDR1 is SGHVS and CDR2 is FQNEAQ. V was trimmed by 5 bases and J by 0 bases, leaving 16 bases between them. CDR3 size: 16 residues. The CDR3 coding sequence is TGTGCCAGCAGCCCCCGGAACGGACCCTTGAACACTGAAGCTTTCTTT. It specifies CASSPRNGPLNTEAFF. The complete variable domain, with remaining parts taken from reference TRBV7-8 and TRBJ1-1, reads GAGVSQSPRYKVAKRGQDVALRCDPISGHVSLFWYQQALGQGPEFLTYFQNEAQLDKSGLPSDRFFAERPEGSVSTLKIQRTQQEDSAVYLCASSPRNGPLNTEAFFGQGTRLTVV.

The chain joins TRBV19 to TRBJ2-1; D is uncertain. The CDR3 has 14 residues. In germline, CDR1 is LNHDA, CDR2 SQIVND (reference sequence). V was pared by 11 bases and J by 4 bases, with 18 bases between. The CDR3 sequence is CAPPSDAPYNEQFF. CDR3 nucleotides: TGTGCCCCTCCTTCCGATGCGCCGTACAATGAGCAGTTCTTC.

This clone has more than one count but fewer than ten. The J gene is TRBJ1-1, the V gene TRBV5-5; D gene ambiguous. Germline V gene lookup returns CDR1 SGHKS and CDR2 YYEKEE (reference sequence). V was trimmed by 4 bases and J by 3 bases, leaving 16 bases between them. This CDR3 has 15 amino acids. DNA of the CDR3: TGTGCCAGCAGCCGATCGAACCTCGGCTACACTGAAGCTTTCTTT. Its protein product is CASSRSNLGYTEAFF. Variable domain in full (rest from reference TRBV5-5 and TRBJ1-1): DAGVTQSPTHLIKTRGQQVTLRCSPISGHKSVSWYQQVLGQGPQFIFQYYEKEERGRGNFPDRFSARQFPNYSSELNVNALLLGDSALYLCASSRSNLGYTEAFFGQGTRLTVV.

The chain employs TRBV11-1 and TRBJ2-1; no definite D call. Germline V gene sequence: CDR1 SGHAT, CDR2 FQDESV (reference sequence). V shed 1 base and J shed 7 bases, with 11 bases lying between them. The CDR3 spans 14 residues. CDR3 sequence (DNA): TGTGCCAGCAGCTTAGACATAGCTTGGAATGAGCAGTTCTTC. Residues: CASSLDIAWNEQFF.

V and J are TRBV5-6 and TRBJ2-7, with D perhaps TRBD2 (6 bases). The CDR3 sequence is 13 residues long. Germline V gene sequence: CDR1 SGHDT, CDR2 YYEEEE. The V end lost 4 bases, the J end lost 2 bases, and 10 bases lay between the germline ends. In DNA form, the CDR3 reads TGTGCCAGCAGCATCGGGACTGCCTACGAGCAGTACTTC. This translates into CASSIGTAYEQYF.

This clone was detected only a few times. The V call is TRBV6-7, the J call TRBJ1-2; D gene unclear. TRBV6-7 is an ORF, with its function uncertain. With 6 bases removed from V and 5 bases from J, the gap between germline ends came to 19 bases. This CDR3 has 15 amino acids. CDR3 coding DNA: TGTGCCAGCAGAGAACGGACGCCTTTCCTTTATGGCTACACCTTC. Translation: CASRERTPFLYGYTF.

CDR3 sequence reads: CASSPGAGLYEQYF. The CDR3 region has the DNA TGTGCCAGCAGTCCCGGGGCGGGACTGTACGAGCAGTACTTC. The chain joins TRBV27 to TRBJ2-7; a possible D gene is TRBD2 (6 bases). Deletions cut 5 bases from V and 4 bases from J, with 15 bases between. The CDR3 runs to 14 residues. CDR1 is MNHEY, CDR2 SMNVEV, per germline (reference sequence).